Described below is a single T cell receptor (beta chain) sequence and its context. Its specificity is unknown. Germline V gene lookup returns CDR1 MNHGY and CDR2 SVAAGI. The length of the CDR3 is 13 residues. V was cut by 9 bases and J by 1 base, with 12 bases left in between. Naive CD4+ cells had CD25+ Tregs removed. General study points: In terms of TCR gene usage, tumor memory CD4+ T cells clustered together with blood and lymph node memory CD4+ cells, as well as with lymph node naive CD4+ cells.

Full-length variable regions came from constant-region reverse primers plus semi-nested Nested Universal Primer A PCR. MiXCR, applied by TCRdb to the 5' RACE reads, yields one record per CDR3 protein. The table has some 54,000 distinct CDR3 sequences, more than 15% seen once. Sequences were obtained from naive CD4+ T cells sorted from blood. This sample's subset: naive CD4+ T cells, CD4+CD45RA+CD25-. The TCR originated in a female donor with breast cancer. The chain carries TRBV6-9 and TRBJ1-2; D remains ambiguous. The CDR3 region has the DNA TGTGCCAGGGTCGTGGTGATTAACTATGGCTACACCTTC. Translating gives CARVVVINYGYTF.